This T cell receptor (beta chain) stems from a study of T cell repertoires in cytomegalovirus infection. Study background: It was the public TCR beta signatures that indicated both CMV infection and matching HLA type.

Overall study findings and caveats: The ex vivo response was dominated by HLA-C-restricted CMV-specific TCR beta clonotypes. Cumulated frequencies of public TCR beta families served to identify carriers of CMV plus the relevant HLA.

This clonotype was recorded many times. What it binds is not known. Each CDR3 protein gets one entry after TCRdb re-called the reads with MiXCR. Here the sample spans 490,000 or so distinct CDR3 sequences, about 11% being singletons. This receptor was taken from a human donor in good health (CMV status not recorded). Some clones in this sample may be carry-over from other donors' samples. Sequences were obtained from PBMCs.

CDR3 nucleotide sequence: TGTGCCAGCAGTTTGCAGGGCGGCACGGGCTACACCTTC. The encoded protein is CASSLQGGTGYTF. V gene TRBV12-3 or TRBV12-4 combines with J gene TRBJ1-2, with D possibly being TRBD1 (5 bases). The CDR3 contains 13 residues. V lost 3 bases to trimming and J lost 8 bases, with 13 bases between them.